The 29 T cell receptor beta chains below come from one sample, sequenced in a study of blood T cell repertoires in COVID-19. Profiled with immunoSEQ multiplex PCR; TCRdb holds only in-frame clones, not every one. The sample consists of 150,000 to 200,000 clones, around 87% of them appearing once. Sequencing was done on a sample of peripheral blood. The receptors shown here come from a young man with acute or convalescent COVID-19.

The V and J genes are TRBV4-2 and TRBJ1-2; D is unclear. The CDR3 contains 13 residues. Germline V gives CDR1 LGHNA, CDR2 YNFKEQ. Between the trimmed V and J ends, which lost 4 bases and 7 bases, there was a span of 13 bases. CDR3 loop: CASSLEGGVGYTF. CDR3 nucleotide sequence: TGTGCCAGCAGCCTGGAGGGAGGTGTTGGCTACACCTTC.

The chain combines TRBV18 with TRBJ2-7; 10 bases agree with TRBD2. With 5 bases clipped from V and 4 bases from J, the junction kept 11 bases outside the gene matches. Germline V lookup: CDR1 KGHSH, CDR2 LQKENI. The CDR3 is 16 residues long. This CDR3 is CASSALAGGDSYEQYF. In DNA, the CDR3 is TGTGCCAGCTCAGCCTTAGCGGGGGGCGACAGTTACGAGCAGTACTTC.

This clone was detected once. J is TRBJ2-1 and V is TRBV7-3; TRBD1 agrees at 9 bases. Germline V gene data show CDR1 as SGHTA and CDR2 as FQGTGA. Germline trimming cut 6 bases from V and 6 bases from J; bases unmatched to any gene: 9. The CDR3 is 15 amino acids. Here the CDR3 reads CASSMNRGLLNEQFF. CDR3 DNA sequence: TGTGCCAGCAGTATGAACAGGGGGCTTCTCAATGAGCAGTTCTTC.

The gene calls are TRBV2 and TRBJ2-4; D tentatively reads TRBD1 or TRBD2 (6 bases each). There are 15 residues in the CDR3. Germline loops: CDR1 SNHLY, CDR2 FYNNEI. The germline V and J ends were trimmed by 5 bases and 2 bases, with 13 bases remaining between them. This CDR3 reads CASSKGGTPKNIQYF. CDR3 DNA: TGTGCCAGCAGTAAAGGGGGGACACCCAAAAACATTCAGTACTTC.

The chain uses TRBV4-1 and TRBJ2-2, with D maybe TRBD2 (6 bases). Germline V gives CDR1 MGHRA, CDR2 YSYEKL. Trimming stripped 0 bases from V and 8 bases from J, with 10 bases between. The CDR3 loop spans 14 amino acids. The CDR3 DNA reads TGCGCCAGCAGCCAAGATGCGGGGAAGGGGGAGCTGTTTTTT. This codes for CASSQDAGKGELFF.

This chain connects TRBV2 to TRBJ1-1; D remains unclear. V gave up 0 bases and J gave up 3 bases, with 8 bases separating them. The CDR3 contains 14 residues. Germline V lookup: CDR1 SNHLY, CDR2 FYNNEI. The CDR3 reads CASSEARRDTEAFF. In DNA form, the CDR3 reads TGTGCCAGCAGTGAAGCGCGCCGGGACACTGAAGCTTTCTTT.

CDR3 DNA sequence: TGTGCCAGCAGCTTAGGGGGGACAACCTTCTACGAGCAGTACTTC. Encoded protein: CASSLGGTTFYEQYF. The V call is TRBV11-2, the J call TRBJ2-7; possibly TRBD1 for D (6 bases). The CDR3 spans 15 residues. V was shortened by 1 base and J by 3 bases, with 13 bases between the two germline ends. Per the germline V gene, CDR1 is SGHAT and CDR2 is FQNNGV.

The genes are TRBV4-2 and TRBJ2-1; D call uncertain. V was shortened by 1 base and J by 10 bases, with 8 bases between the two germline ends. The CDR3 is 12 residues long. Germline CDR1 and CDR2: LGHNA and YNFKEQ. CDR3 nucleotide sequence: TGTGCCAGCAGCCAAGCCGCCCGGGAGCAGTTCTTC. Translation: CASSQAAREQFF.

For this clone: This same CDR3 is encoded by further DNA sequences in the sample. CDR3 residues: CASSFRQGNYGYTF. CDR3 nucleotides: TGCGCCAGCAGCTTTCGGCAGGGGAACTATGGCTACACCTTC. V gene TRBV5-1 combines with J gene TRBJ1-2; tentatively, D is TRBD1 (6 bases). Germline V gene lookup returns CDR1 SGHRS and CDR2 YFSETQ. Trimming took 2 bases from V and 2 from J, leaving 10 bases between them. There are 14 residues in the CDR3. Full variable domain (missing parts from reference TRBV5-1 and TRBJ1-2): KAGVTQTPRYLIKTRGQQVTLSCSPISGHRSVSWYQQTPGQGLQFLFEYFSETQRNKGNFPGRFSGRQFSNSRSEMNVSTLELGDSALYLCASSFRQGNYGYTFGSGTRLTVV.

J is TRBJ1-2 and V is TRBV5-1, with a possible D match to TRBD1 (6 bases). Germline CDR1 reads SGHRS; CDR2 reads YFSETQ. V lost 4 bases and J 5 bases, leaving 9 bases between the germline ends. The CDR3 has 12 residues. This CDR3 is CASSETGYGYTF. The CDR3 DNA sequence: TGCGCCAGCAGCGAAACAGGGTATGGCTACACCTTC.

V gene TRBV7-2 combines with J gene TRBJ2-1; the match to TRBD2 covers 8 bases. J gave up 5 bases and V 1 base, and 4 bases lay outside the gene matches. This CDR3 is built from 15 residues. From germline, CDR1 is SGHTA and CDR2 FQGNSA. CDR3 nucleotides: TGTGCCAGCAGCTTAGGCCGGGGGGGGCACAATGAGCAGTTCTTC. Amino acids: CASSLGRGGHNEQFF.

This chain connects TRBV4-2 to TRBJ1-5; TRBD1 agrees at 7 bases. The CDR3 is 18 amino acids. Germline CDR1 LGHNA, CDR2 YNFKEQ. V lost 0 bases, J lost 0 bases, and 8 bases stayed unmatched. The CDR3 sequence is CASSQDPWTGNSNQPQHF. The CDR3 nucleotides read TGTGCCAGCAGCCAAGACCCCTGGACAGGAAATAGCAATCAGCCCCAGCATTTT.

The rearrangement uses TRBV9 and TRBJ2-1; D perhaps matches TRBD1 (6 bases). The CDR3 covers 16 residues. Germline V CDR1 and CDR2: SGDLS, YYNGEE. V was cut by 0 bases and J by 1 base, with 11 bases left in between. This CDR3 is CASSVEATGSYNEQFF. The CDR3 nucleotides read TGTGCCAGCAGCGTAGAAGCTACAGGGTCCTACAATGAGCAGTTCTTC.

J is TRBJ1-5 and V is TRBV4-1, with D possibly TRBD1 on 6 matching bases. CDR1 and CDR2 from the germline V gene are MGHRA and YSYEKL. V was shortened by 0 bases and J by 4 bases, with 10 bases between the two germline ends. This CDR3 region has 15 residues. The CDR3 reads CASSQDTGPNQPQHF. The CDR3 nucleotides read TGCGCCAGCAGCCAAGACACAGGGCCTAATCAGCCCCAGCATTTT.

This clone was found once. The chain employs TRBV5-6 and TRBJ1-2; D is possibly TRBD1 (5 bases). CDR1 and CDR2 (germline): SGHDT, YYEEEE. Trimming left V 3 bases short and J 4 bases short, with 13 bases between. The CDR3 totals 14 residues. This CDR3 is CASSYPARVYGYTF. In DNA form, the CDR3 reads TGTGCCAGCAGCTACCCCGCCAGGGTCTATGGCTACACCTTC.

The rearrangement links TRBV6-5 to TRBJ1-2; 12 positions agree with TRBD1. CDR3 length equals 15 residues. The germline V gene has CDR1 MNHEY and CDR2 SVGAGI. The ends lost 6 bases at V and 5 bases at J; junction bases unmatched: 7. The CDR3 spells CASRSGTGGFYGYTF. CDR3 nucleotide sequence: TGTGCCAGCAGGTCCGGGACAGGGGGCTTTTATGGCTACACCTTC.

The rearrangement uses TRBV3-1 (or the pseudogene TRBV3-2) and TRBJ2-7, with D uncertain. CDR3 length: 11 amino acids. The V and J ends lost 4 bases and 3 bases respectively, with 4 bases between them. Germline CDR1 LGHDT, CDR2 YNNKEL (reference sequence). CDR3: CASSLSYEQYF. DNA of the CDR3: TGTGCCAGCAGCCTCAGCTACGAGCAGTACTTC.

This chain joins TRBV3-1 (or the pseudogene TRBV3-2) and TRBJ2-3, with 9 bases matching TRBD2. This CDR3 spans 18 amino acids. V gave up 0 bases and J gave up 5 bases; unmatched junction bases: 12. CDR1 LGHDT and CDR2 YNNKEL come from the germline V gene (reference sequence). CDR3 region: CASSQDENSGGVVDTQYF. The DNA for the CDR3 is TGTGCCAGCAGCCAAGATGAGAATAGCGGGGGCGTGGTAGATACGCAGTATTTT.

J is TRBJ2-7 and V is TRBV7-8; possible D gene TRBD1, 6 bases. Germline V lookup: CDR1 SGHVS, CDR2 FQNEAQ. Trimming took off 5 bases at V and 4 bases at J, with 15 bases between the two ends. The CDR3 has 14 residues. The chain's CDR3 is CASSPADRRYEQYV. The CDR3 nucleotides read TGTGCCAGCAGCCCAGCGGACAGACGATACGAGCAGTACGTC.

CDR3 protein: CASRVSNYGYTF. The CDR3 DNA sequence: TGTGCCAGCAGGGTCAGTAACTATGGCTACACCTTC. V and J are TRBV28 and TRBJ1-2; D is uncertain. CDR3 length equals 12 residues. The germline CDR1 and CDR2 sequences are MDHEN and SYDVKM. Trimming removed 6 bases at V and 1 base at J, with 6 bases between.

The CDR3 DNA sequence: TGTGCCAGCTCACCGTCGAGCAGGGCGGATTCACCCCTCCACTTT. It specifies CASSPSSRADSPLHF. The chain recombines TRBV18 with TRBJ1-6; D might be TRBD1 (5 bases). CDR1 is KGHSH and CDR2 is LQKENI in the germline V gene. The length of the CDR3 is 15 residues. Trimming left V 3 bases short and J 8 bases short, with 14 bases between.

The chain joins TRBV10-3 to TRBJ2-7; D call uncertain. Trimming shortened V by 3 bases and J by 5 bases, and 11 bases separated the two germline ends. In germline, CDR1 is ENHRY, CDR2 SYGVKD. This CDR3 has 13 residues. The CDR3 spells CAISEEHLNEQYF. CDR3 sequence (DNA): TGTGCCATCAGTGAAGAACACCTTAACGAGCAGTACTTC.

The chain combines TRBV7-9 with TRBJ2-1; the match to TRBD1 covers 8 bases. This CDR3 comprises 16 residues. V was pared by 1 base and J by 2 bases, with 4 bases of the junction left unmatched. The germline V gene encodes CDR1 SEHNR and CDR2 FQNEAQ (reference sequence). Here the CDR3 reads CASSLGPTGAYNEQFF. For the CDR3, the DNA is TGTGCCAGCAGCTTAGGTCCGACAGGGGCCTACAATGAGCAGTTCTTC.

A single count supports this clone. The chain recombines TRBV24-1 with TRBJ2-2; D is perhaps TRBD2 (7 bases). The CDR3 is 15 residues long. The germline CDR1 and CDR2 sequences are KGHDR and SFDVKD. V was trimmed by 4 bases and J by 5 bases, leaving 13 bases between them. The CDR3 spells CATSEGGGRTGELFF. The CDR3 bases are TGTGCCACCAGTGAAGGGGGGGGCCGGACCGGGGAGCTGTTTTTT.

V gene TRBV29-1 combines with J gene TRBJ1-1, with D perhaps matching TRBD1 (6 bases). CDR1 and CDR2 from the germline V gene are SQVTM and ANQGSEA. The CDR3 is 12 amino acids. Trimming pared 6 bases from V and 1 base from J, leaving 9 bases between. The CDR3 sequence: CSVKGGNTEAFF. The CDR3 DNA is TGCAGCGTCAAAGGGGGGAACACTGAAGCTTTCTTT.

The V and J genes are TRBV14 and TRBJ2-7; tentative D call: TRBD2 (5 bases). The CDR3 length is 11 residues. V gave up 3 bases and J gave up 5 bases, with 5 bases separating them. Per germline, CDR1 SGHDN and CDR2 FVKESK. CDR3 loop: CASSQGDEQYF. CDR3 DNA: TGTGCCAGCAGCCAGGGAGACGAGCAGTACTTC. The full variable domain, its missing parts supplied by reference TRBV14 and TRBJ2-7, is EAGVTQFPSHSVIEKGQTVTLRCDPISGHDNLYWYRRVMGKEIKFLLHFVKESKQDESGMPNNRFLAERTGGTYSTLKVQPAELEDSGVYFCASSQGDEQYFGPGTRLTVT.

The V and J genes are TRBV2 and TRBJ1-5; TRBD1 is a possible D gene (5 bases). Trimming shortened V by 4 bases and J by 6 bases, and 13 bases separated the two germline ends. Germline V gives CDR1 SNHLY, CDR2 FYNNEI. The CDR3 spans 14 residues. This CDR3 reads CASSVGRGGQPQHF. As DNA, the CDR3 is TGTGCCAGCAGTGTAGGTAGGGGAGGTCAGCCCCAGCATTTT. The full variable domain, with the rest looked up from reference TRBV2 and TRBJ1-5, is EPEVTQTPSHQVTQMGQEVILRCVPISNHLYFYWYRQILGQKVEFLVSFYNNEISEKSEIFDDQFSVERPDGSNFTLKIRSTKLEDSAMYFCASSVGRGGQPQHFGDGTRLSIL.

The rearrangement joins TRBV7-8 to TRBJ2-1; 7 bases agree with TRBD2. V was clipped by 2 bases and J by 0 bases; unmatched bases: 1. This CDR3 is 15 amino acids long. Per germline, CDR1 SGHVS and CDR2 FQNEAQ. The CDR3 DNA sequence: TGTGCCAGCAGCTTAACGGGGGGCTCCTACAATGAGCAGTTCTTC. This gives the protein CASSLTGGSYNEQFF.

Worth noting for this clone: Other DNA sequences within the sample encode an identical CDR3. This sequence joins TRBV30 and TRBJ2-7, with D perhaps TRBD2 (6 bases). V was trimmed by 1 base and J by 4 bases, leaving 8 bases between them. CDR1 GTSNPN and CDR2 SVGIG come from the germline V gene (reference sequence). There are 12 residues in the CDR3. The CDR3 loop reads CAWSGGRYEQYF. For the CDR3, the DNA is TGTGCCTGGAGTGGGGGGAGGTACGAGCAGTACTTC. Using reference TRBV30 and TRBJ2-7 for the parts outside the CDR3, the full variable domain is SQTIHQWPATLVQPVGSPLSLECTVEGTSNPNLYWYRQAAGRGLQLLFYSVGIGQISSEVPQNLSASRPQDRQFILSSKKLLLSDSGFYLCAWSGGRYEQYFGPGTRLTVT.